One and the same sample provided the 24 T cell receptor beta chains below, sequenced in a study of T cells after yellow fever vaccination. TCRdb independently ran MiXCR on the 5' RACE reads; one entry per CDR3 protein. The table shows 400,000 to 450,000 distinct CDR3 sequences, with about 17% occurring only once. Sequenced material: PBMCs, taken before the yellow fever booster vaccination. These receptors all stem from a young man who received the YFV17D yellow fever vaccine.

The table lists this clonotype with a few counts. The chain has TRBV12-3 or TRBV12-4 and TRBJ2-1; D remains unclear. The V end was cut by 1 base, the J end by 0 bases, with 10 bases between. This CDR3 has 16 amino acids. The CDR3: CASSLDDIRSYNEQFF. For the CDR3, the DNA is TGTGCCAGCAGTTTAGATGACATTCGCTCCTACAATGAGCAGTTCTTC.

This clonotype has only one observation. This chain joins TRBV7-6 and TRBJ2-3; maybe TRBD1 (7 bases). CDR1 and CDR2 from the germline V gene are SGHVS and FNYEAQ. This CDR3 spans 15 amino acids. V dropped 3 bases and J dropped 2 bases, with 12 bases sitting between them. CDR3 residues: CASSFYRGLTDTQYF. In nucleotides, the CDR3 is TGTGCCAGCAGCTTTTACAGGGGACTCACAGATACGCAGTATTTT.

The chain links TRBV4-1 to TRBJ1-2, with unresolved D. The CDR3 is 18 residues long. Germline-derived CDR1 and CDR2 are MGHRA and YSYEKL. Trimming pared 0 bases from V and 8 bases from J, leaving 25 bases between. CDR3 DNA sequence: TGCGCCAGCAGCCAAGATATCGGCGACGGGATCGCGGGCCGCGGCTACACCTTC. It yields the protein CASSQDIGDGIAGRGYTF.

The sample holds a few counts of this clonotype. The chain couples TRBV7-3 to TRBJ2-3, with a weak D call TRBD2 (6 bases). This CDR3 has 16 amino acids. The V gene's germline CDR1 is SGHTA and CDR2 FQGTGA. Trimming took off 0 bases at V and 4 bases at J, with 14 bases between the two ends. For the CDR3, the DNA is TGTGCCAGCAGCTTAACCCCGGGGGTTTTTGCAGATACGCAGTATTTT. It translates to CASSLTPGVFADTQYF.

This clonotype was detected a few times. The chain couples TRBV12-3 or TRBV12-4 to TRBJ1-2; D may be TRBD1 (6 bases). V gave up 8 bases and J gave up 1 base, with 11 bases separating them. The CDR3 spans 13 residues. CDR3 bases: TGTGCCAGCGGGGGGCAGGGTAACTATGGCTACACCTTC. Amino acids: CASGGQGNYGYTF.

Of note for this clonotype: Lacking the conserved final phenylalanine or tryptophan, this CDR3 likely reflects a read error. The chain couples TRBV7-2 to TRBJ2-5, with 7 nucleotides matching TRBD2. The CDR3 length is 13 residues. The junction had 7 bases not matched to a gene; V was cut back by 5 bases and J by 7 bases. CDR1 is SGHTA and CDR2 is FQGNSA in the germline V gene. The CDR3 is CASSPGREGTQYY. The CDR3 coding sequence is TGTGCCAGCAGCCCAGGAAGGGAGGGGACCCAGTACTAC.

The chain carries TRBV5-4 and TRBJ2-2; tentatively, D is TRBD2 (7 bases). This CDR3 is built from 16 residues. V was trimmed by 4 bases and J by 7 bases, leaving 20 bases between them. The germline V gene has CDR1 SGHNT and CDR2 YYREEE (reference sequence). The CDR3 nucleotides are TGTGCCAGCAGCCCCTCCGGCGGGGGCCAGGACGGGGAGCTGTTTTTT. It codes for CASSPSGGGQDGELFF.

This clonotype has only a few counts. The chain joins TRBV5-1 to TRBJ1-1; no clear D. V was pared by 4 bases and J by 1 base, with 11 bases between. Germline V gene data show CDR1 as SGHRS and CDR2 as YFSETQ. The CDR3 loop spans 14 amino acids. DNA for the CDR3: TGCGCCAGCAGCCAAAATACTGAGAACACTGAAGCTTTCTTT. Translating it yields CASSQNTENTEAFF.

This clonotype was seen more than once but under ten times. The CDR3 loop is CSVPRAWVAEQFF. The CDR3 nucleotides read TGCAGTGTTCCCCGGGCTTGGGTCGCTGAGCAGTTCTTC. The chain employs TRBV20-1 and TRBJ2-1; no clear D. This CDR3 is 13 amino acids long. Germline V gene sequence: CDR1 DFQATT, CDR2 SNEGSKA (reference sequence). V was clipped by 7 bases and J by 9 bases, with 19 bases between them.

This clonotype was detected only a few times. This chain joins TRBV12-3 or TRBV12-4 and TRBJ2-7, with D uncertain. This CDR3 contains 13 residues. Deletions cut 3 bases from V and 6 bases from J, with 12 bases between. The chain's CDR3 is CASSFTGPAEQYF. In DNA form, the CDR3 reads TGTGCCAGCAGTTTCACTGGGCCAGCCGAGCAGTACTTC.

This clonotype was counted only a few times. The rearrangement joins TRBV11-2 to TRBJ2-7; TRBD2 matches at 9 bases. Per germline, CDR1 SGHAT and CDR2 FQNNGV. The CDR3 has 16 amino acids. V dropped 3 bases and J dropped 2; count of bases not matched to a gene: 8. CDR3 protein: CASSFVAGVTTYEQYV. For the CDR3, the DNA is TGTGCCAGCAGCTTTGTAGCGGGGGTGACAACCTACGAGCAGTACGTC.

The chain is built from TRBV7-3 and TRBJ2-2; tentatively, D is TRBD1 (6 bases). CDR1 SGHTA and CDR2 FQGTGA come from the germline V gene. The V and J ends lost 4 bases and 6 bases respectively, with 15 bases between them. This CDR3 has 15 residues. DNA for the CDR3: TGTGCCAGCAGCTCTCAGGGGCGCCAGTCCGGGGAGCTGTTTTTT. The encoded protein is CASSSQGRQSGELFF.

This clonotype was recorded a few times. The chain is built from TRBV10-3 and TRBJ2-2, with a possible D match to TRBD2 (5 bases). Trimming left V 3 bases short and J 3 bases short, with 11 bases between. Germline V gene sequence: CDR1 ENHRY, CDR2 SYGVKD. CDR3 length equals 15 residues. The CDR3, as DNA: TGTGCCATCAGTGACTGGGAGATGGACACCGGGGAGCTGTTTTTT. Its translation is CAISDWEMDTGELFF.

The rearrangement joins TRBV10-3 to TRBJ2-3, with D possibly TRBD1 on 8 matching bases. Trimming took off 2 bases at V and 5 bases at J, with 17 bases between the two ends. Germline V lookup: CDR1 ENHRY, CDR2 SYGVKD. The CDR3 is made up of 16 amino acids. This chain's CDR3 is CAISEITQGEGDTQYF. The CDR3 nucleotides read TGTGCCATCAGTGAGATTACACAGGGGGAGGGAGATACGCAGTATTTT.

Only a few counts were recorded for this clonotype. The gene calls are TRBV7-9 and TRBJ2-5; 7 bases map to TRBD2. The trim removed 3 bases at V and 5 bases at J, leaving 12 bases unmatched. The CDR3 runs to 16 residues. Looked up from germline, CDR1 is SEHNR and CDR2 is FQNEAQ (reference sequence). In nucleotides, the CDR3 is TGTGCCAGCAGCTTGGGGCTAGCGGACCTCCGGGAGACCCAGTACTTC. Its translation: CASSLGLADLRETQYF.

This clonotype has at least ten counts. The gene calls are TRBV6-2 or TRBV6-3 and TRBJ2-7; no reliable D call. The CDR3 covers 14 residues. Trimming shortened V by 8 bases and J by 2 bases, and 16 bases separated the two germline ends. Germline CDR1 and CDR2: MNHEY and SVGEGT. Written as DNA, the CDR3 is TGTGCCAGCGGTGGACGAGTAGAAACCTACGAGCAGTACTTC. Translated, it gives CASGGRVETYEQYF.

Many counts were recorded for this clonotype. The gene calls are TRBV7-9 and TRBJ2-5; D call uncertain. Germline V gene sequence: CDR1 SEHNR, CDR2 FQNEAQ (reference sequence). CDR3 length: 13 residues. Trimming cost V 2 bases and J 2 bases, with 6 bases left between them. This chain's CDR3 is CASSLSTQETQYF. The CDR3, as DNA: TGTGCCAGCAGCTTATCCACTCAAGAGACCCAGTACTTC.

The rearrangement links TRBV29-1 to TRBJ2-7; 9 nucleotides align to TRBD1. CDR3 length: 14 amino acids. V was pared by 5 bases and J by 1 base, with 6 bases of the junction left unmatched. Germline V gives CDR1 SQVTM, CDR2 ANQGSEA. For the CDR3, the DNA is TGCAGCGTTTGTCCCGGGACAGGGTCCTACGAGCAGTACTTC. Protein: CSVCPGTGSYEQYF.

CDR3 nucleotides: TGTGCCAGCAGCGATTGGACAAAAAGCGCGAACACCGGGGAGCTGTTTTTT. It encodes CASSDWTKSANTGELFF. The V gene is TRBV7-9, the J gene TRBJ2-2, with TRBD1 as a possible D gene (5 bases). Trimming took off 5 bases at V and 0 bases at J, with 16 bases between the two ends. The CDR3 contains 17 residues. Germline V CDR1 and CDR2: SEHNR, FQNEAQ (reference sequence).

This clonotype was detected a few times. This chain joins TRBV5-1 and TRBJ2-3; 9 bases align to TRBD2. J was trimmed by 0 bases and V by 6 bases; bases with no gene match: 5. CDR1 is SGHRS, CDR2 YFSETQ, per germline. CDR3 length: 15 residues. CDR3 loop: CASTSSGASTDTQYF. The CDR3 nucleotides are TGCGCCAGCACCTCTAGCGGGGCTAGCACAGATACGCAGTATTTT.

This clonotype was seen only a few times. V usage is TRBV7-2 and J usage is TRBJ1-2; D perhaps matches TRBD1 (5 bases). The CDR3 contains 14 residues. Looked up from germline, CDR1 is SGHTA and CDR2 is FQGNSA. V was cut by 3 bases and J by 2 bases, with 10 bases left in between. CDR3 nucleotides: TGTGCCAGCAGCTTCCGCAGGGCCAACTATGGCTACACCTTC. It is translated as CASSFRRANYGYTF.

V and J are TRBV6-2 or TRBV6-3 and TRBJ1-1, with D perhaps TRBD1 (6 bases). The CDR3 length is 11 residues. Trimming stripped 6 bases from V and 10 bases from J, with 12 bases between. Per germline, CDR1 MNHEY and CDR2 SVGEGT. The CDR3 sequence: CASSQGTGAFF. As DNA, the CDR3 is TGTGCCAGCAGCCAGGGGACGGGAGCTTTCTTT.

The V and J genes are TRBV6-1 and TRBJ2-1; D tentatively reads TRBD1 or TRBD2 (7 bases each). Germline V CDR1 and CDR2: MNHNS, SASEGT. This CDR3 region has 17 residues. The V end lost 7 bases, the J end lost 0 bases, and 19 bases lay between the germline ends. The CDR3 coding sequence is TGTGCCAGCACCTATGAGGGGGGGGACAGCTCCTACAATGAGCAGTTCTTC. Translation gives CASTYEGGDSSYNEQFF.

This clonotype was observed a handful of times. The chain carries TRBV27 and TRBJ2-2, with 7 bases matching TRBD2. The CDR3 has 13 residues. With 6 bases clipped from V and 6 bases from J, the junction kept 4 bases outside the gene matches. Germline V gene sequence: CDR1 MNHEY, CDR2 SMNVEV (reference sequence). The DNA for the CDR3 is TGTGCCAGCAGCCGTGGACTAGCCGGGGAGCTGTTTTTT. This translates into CASSRGLAGELFF.